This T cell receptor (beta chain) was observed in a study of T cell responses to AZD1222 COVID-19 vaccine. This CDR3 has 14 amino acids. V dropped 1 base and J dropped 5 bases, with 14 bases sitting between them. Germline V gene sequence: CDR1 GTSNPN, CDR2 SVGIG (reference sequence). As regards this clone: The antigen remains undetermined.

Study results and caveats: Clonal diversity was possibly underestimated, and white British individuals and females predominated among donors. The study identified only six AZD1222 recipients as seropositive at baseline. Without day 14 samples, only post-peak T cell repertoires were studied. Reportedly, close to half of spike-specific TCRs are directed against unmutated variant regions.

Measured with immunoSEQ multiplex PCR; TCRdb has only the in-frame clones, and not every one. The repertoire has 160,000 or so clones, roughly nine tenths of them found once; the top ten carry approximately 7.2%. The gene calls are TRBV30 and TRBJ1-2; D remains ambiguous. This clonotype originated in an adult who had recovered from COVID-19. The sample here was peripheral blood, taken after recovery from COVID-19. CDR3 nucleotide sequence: TGTGCCTGGAGTGAGGGTCTTCCGATATATGGCTACACCTTC. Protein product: CAWSEGLPIYGYTF.